This TCR beta chain was recovered during a study of blood T cells in healthy people across ages. J gave up 1 base and V 6 bases, and 2 bases lay outside the gene matches. Per germline, CDR1 SQVTM and CDR2 ANQGSEA. CDR3 size: 13 residues. This clonotype was detected only a few times. Drawn from each donor were 7.5 to 10 milliliters of peripheral blood. Then a second PCR, running about 6 to 12 cycles, was carried out with a sample-barcoded 5' primer and a J-beta primer mix. One entry per CDR3 protein results from TCRdb running MiXCR on the 5' RACE reads. This sample has around 820,000 distinct CDR3 sequences, with 25% found just once. This sample was also put to use in a study of T cells of mothers and their children.

The sequencing sample was made of blood. The rearrangement uses TRBV29-1 and TRBJ1-5, with 8 bases aligning to TRBD1. The TCR originated in a boy between 10 and 17 years old in good health. CDR3 bases: TGCAGCGTAGGGGACAGGAGCAATCAGCCCCAGCATTTT. This sequence encodes CSVGDRSNQPQHF.